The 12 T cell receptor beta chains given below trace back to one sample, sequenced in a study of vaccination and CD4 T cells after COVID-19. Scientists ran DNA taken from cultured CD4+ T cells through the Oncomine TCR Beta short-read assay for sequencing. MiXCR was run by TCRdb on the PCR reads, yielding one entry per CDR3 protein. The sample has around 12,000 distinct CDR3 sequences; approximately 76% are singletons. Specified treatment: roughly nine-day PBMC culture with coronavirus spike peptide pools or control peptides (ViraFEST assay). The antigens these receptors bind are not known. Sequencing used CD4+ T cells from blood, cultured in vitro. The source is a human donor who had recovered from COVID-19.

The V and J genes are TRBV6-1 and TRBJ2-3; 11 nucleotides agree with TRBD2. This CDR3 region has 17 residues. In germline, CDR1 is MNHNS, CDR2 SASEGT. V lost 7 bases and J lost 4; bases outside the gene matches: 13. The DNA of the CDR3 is TGTGCCAGCAATCGAGCTAGACTAGCGGGAAATTCAGATACGCAGTATTTT. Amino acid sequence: CASNRARLAGNSDTQYF.

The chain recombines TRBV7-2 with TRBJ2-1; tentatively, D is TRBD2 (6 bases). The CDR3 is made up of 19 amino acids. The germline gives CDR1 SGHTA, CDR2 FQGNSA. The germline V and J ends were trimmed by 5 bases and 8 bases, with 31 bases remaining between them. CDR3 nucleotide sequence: TGTGCCAGCAGCCACCCCTCGAACGAGCGGGCCGCCCCTCGGGATGAGCAGTTCTTC. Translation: CASSHPSNERAAPRDEQFF.

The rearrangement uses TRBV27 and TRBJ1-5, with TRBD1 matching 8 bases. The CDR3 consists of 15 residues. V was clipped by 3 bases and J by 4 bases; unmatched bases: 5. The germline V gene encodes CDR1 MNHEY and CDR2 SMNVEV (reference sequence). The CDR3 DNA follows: TGTGCCAGCAGTTTCGCCAGGGGGCTTAATCAGCCCCAGCATTTT. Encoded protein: CASSFARGLNQPQHF.

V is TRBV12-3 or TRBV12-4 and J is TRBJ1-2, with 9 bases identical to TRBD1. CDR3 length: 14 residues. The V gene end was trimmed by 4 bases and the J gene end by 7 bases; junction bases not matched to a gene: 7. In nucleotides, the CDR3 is TGTGCCAGCAGTTCACAGGGGGCTGCGGGTGGCTACACCTTC. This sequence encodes CASSSQGAAGGYTF.

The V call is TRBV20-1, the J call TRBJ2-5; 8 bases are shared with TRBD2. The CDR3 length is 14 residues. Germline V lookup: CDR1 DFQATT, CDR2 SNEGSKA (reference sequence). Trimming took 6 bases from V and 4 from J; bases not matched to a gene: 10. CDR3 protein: CSARGGVMGETQYF. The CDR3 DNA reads TGCAGTGCACGGGGGGGAGTGATGGGAGAGACCCAGTACTTC.

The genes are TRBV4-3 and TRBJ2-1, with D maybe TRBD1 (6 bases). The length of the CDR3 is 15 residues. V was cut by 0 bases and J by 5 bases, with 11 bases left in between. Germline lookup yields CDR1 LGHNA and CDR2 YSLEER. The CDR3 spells CASSQDGQLDNEQFF. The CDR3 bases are TGCGCCAGCAGCCAAGATGGACAGCTCGACAATGAGCAGTTCTTC.

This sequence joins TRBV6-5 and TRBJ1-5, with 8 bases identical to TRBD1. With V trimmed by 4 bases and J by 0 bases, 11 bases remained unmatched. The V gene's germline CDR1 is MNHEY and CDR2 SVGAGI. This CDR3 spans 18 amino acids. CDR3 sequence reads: CASSSAGGRGGSNQPQHF. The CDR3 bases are TGTGCCAGCAGTTCCGCAGGGGGCAGGGGCGGTAGCAATCAGCCCCAGCATTTT.

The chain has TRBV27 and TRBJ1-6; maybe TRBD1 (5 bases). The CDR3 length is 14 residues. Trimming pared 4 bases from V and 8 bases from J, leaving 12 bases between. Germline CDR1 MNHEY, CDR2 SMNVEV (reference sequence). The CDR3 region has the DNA TGTGCCAGCAGTTCGTCCAGGGTAGATTCACCCCTCCACTTT. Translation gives CASSSSRVDSPLHF.

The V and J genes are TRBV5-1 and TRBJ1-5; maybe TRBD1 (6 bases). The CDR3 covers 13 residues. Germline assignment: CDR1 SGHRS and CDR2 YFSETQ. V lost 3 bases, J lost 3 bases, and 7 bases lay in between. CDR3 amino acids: CASSWTVNQPQHF. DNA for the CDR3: TGCGCCAGCAGCTGGACAGTCAATCAGCCCCAGCATTTT.

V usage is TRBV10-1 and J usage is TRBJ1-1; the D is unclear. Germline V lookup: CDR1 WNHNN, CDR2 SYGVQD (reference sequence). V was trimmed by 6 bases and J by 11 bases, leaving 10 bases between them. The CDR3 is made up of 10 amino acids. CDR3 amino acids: CASRTDGAFF. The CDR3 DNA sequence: TGCGCCAGCAGGACGGATGGGGCTTTCTTT.

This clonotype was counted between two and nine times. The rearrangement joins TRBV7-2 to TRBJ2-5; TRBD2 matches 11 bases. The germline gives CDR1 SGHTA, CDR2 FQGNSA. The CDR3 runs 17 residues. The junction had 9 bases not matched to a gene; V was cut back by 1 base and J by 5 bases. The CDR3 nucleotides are TGTGCCAGCAGCTTAGGAGGGCTAGCGGGAGGTAGGGAGACCCAGTACTTC. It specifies CASSLGGLAGGRETQYF.

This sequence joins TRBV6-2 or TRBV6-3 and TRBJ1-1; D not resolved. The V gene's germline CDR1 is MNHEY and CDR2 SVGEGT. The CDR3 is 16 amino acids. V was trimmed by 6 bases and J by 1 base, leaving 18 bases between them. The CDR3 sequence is CASRPRPSLTNTEAFF. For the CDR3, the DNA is TGTGCCAGCAGACCCCGCCCCAGCCTGACGAACACTGAAGCTTTCTTT.